This TCR beta chain originates from a study of glioma-infiltrating T cells (dated by TCRdb to the mid-2010s). In terms of the full investigation: TCR alpha- and beta-chain repertoires were sequenced from glioma tissue, non-neoplastic brain tissue and matched peripheral blood mononuclear cells. To measure how far tissue and blood T-cell populations diverged, each tissue-infiltrating repertoire was compared against the peripheral blood repertoire of the same patient. The paired cohort comprised three low-grade glioma patients, 7 or 8 primary glioblastoma patients and three non-glioma patients contributing non-neoplastic brain tissue. Results and caveats for the whole study, not just this receptor: In non-neoplastic patients, VJ-independent divergence between tissue and blood fell below expectation, whereas in all gliomas, and especially in low-grade gliomas, the divergence rose above expectation. Group comparisons rested on small numbers: three non-neoplastic, three low-grade glioma and 7 or 8 glioblastoma patients. Very few CDR3 sequences were shared between tissue and blood, attributed to high CDR3 diversity and limited sampling.

The CDR3 contains 14 residues, cysteine and phenylalanine counted. The entry retains the CDR3 DNA only, 42 bases that are in frame from base 1. V loses 6 bases, J loses 0 bases, and the germline ends lie 12 bases apart. CDR1 KGHSH and CDR2 LQKENI are derived from the germline V gene. This clonotype occurred many times. This clone's antigen is unknown. The record has no base qualities; no much larger clone is one base away. TCR alpha and beta CDR3 regions were amplified with the iRepertoire nested amplicon-rescue multiplex PCR (arm-PCR) platform from RNA. One-step reverse transcription and amplification used about 100-400 ng of tissue mRNA or PBMC total RNA as input. After bead purification, a secondary multiplex PCR added Illumina adapters, and libraries were gel-purified between 200 and 400 bp. Internal 6-nucleotide barcodes were carried by the libraries and were used for demultiplexing. Sequencing of libraries was performed on an Illumina MiSeq with 2x220 or 2x250 nucleotide paired-end reads. Per the source publication's procedure: Paired reads were merged using FLASH 1.2.11 and aligned with BWA-MEM to the GRCh37 human genome, and TRA and TRB reads were then extracted. For V and J assignment, an IMGT-derived reference of cassette sequences and CDR3 motifs that included pseudogenes was used. Reads were translated in three frames, and productive CDR3s were defined as those with a C...FGXG motif and no stop codons. Unique combinations of V-J cassette pair and CDR3 amino acid sequence were defined as clonotypes. Reads were filtered by Hamming distance, thresholded by each sample's sequence error rate in mapped regions. TCRdb trimmed the raw reads at Q25, called clones with MiXCR and kept productive beta chains. All rows with the same CDR3 protein become a single entry with the most common DNA and genes. The V and J calls come from TCRdb's annotation, not from the publication. The sample table shows some 85,000 distinct CDR3 sequences, and about a quarter are seen once. The ten most abundant clones make up 6.7% of the sample.

This clonotype originated in a human donor with low-grade glioma or glioblastoma, undergoing nonglioma brain surgery, or in good health (not recorded which). The rearranged segments are TRBV18 and TRBJ2-7; perhaps TRBD1 is the D gene, with 5 bases matching. The sample taken for sequencing was glioma tissue, nonneoplastic brain tissue, or PBMCs (not recorded which). The CDR3 amino acid sequence is: CASSRDRSSYEQYF. In nucleotides, the sequence is TGTGCCAGCTCTCGCGACAGAAGCTCCTACGAGCAGTACTTC.